This TCR beta chain was retrieved from a study of T-cell reconstitution after alpha-beta-depleted transplantation in children. Unique molecular identifiers were used to barcode this TCRbeta library. Each CDR3 protein gets one entry after TCRdb re-called the PCR reads with MiXCR. The table has nearly 350,000 distinct CDR3 sequences, about 17% seen once; the top ten hold about 41%. The germline V and J ends were trimmed by 8 bases and 0 bases, with 7 bases remaining between them. The CDR3 runs 13 residues. The starting material was PBMCs, mostly from graft donor cells, obtained 360 days after TCRalphabeta/CD19-depleted stem cell transplant. The TCR was taken from a male patient between 2 and 10 years old who had a stem cell transplant for acute lymphoblastic leukemia, so the T cells may come from the graft donor. The V gene is TRBV12-3 or TRBV12-4, the J gene TRBJ1-4; D not resolved. CDR3 in amino acids: CASHQSTNEKLFF. The DNA for the CDR3 is TGTGCCAGCCATCAATCAACTAATGAAAAACTGTTTTTT.